What follows are 3 T cell receptor beta chains derived from one specimen sequenced in a study of T cells after yellow fever vaccination. One entry per CDR3 protein results from TCRdb running MiXCR on the 5' RACE reads. Among hundreds of thousands of distinct CDR3 sequences listed, over 9% were seen once. The material was PBMCs, obtained on the day of the yellow fever booster vaccination. Receptors were obtained from a man aged 25 to 40 who received the YFV17D yellow fever vaccine.

This chain uses TRBV7-3 with TRBJ1-1, with a possible D match to TRBD1 (5 bases). Germline CDR1 SGHTA, CDR2 FQGTGA. This CDR3 region has 13 residues. Trimming left V 5 bases short and J 4 bases short, with 11 bases between. The CDR3 DNA reads as TGTGCCAGCAGCGCGCCAGGGAGCACTGAAGCTTTCTTT. Translated: CASSAPGSTEAFF.

This clonotype turned up a few times. The rearrangement links TRBV5-1 to TRBJ2-7; D remains unclear. CDR3 size: 13 residues. Between the trimmed V and J ends, which lost 3 bases and 2 bases, there was a span of 9 bases. Looked up from germline, CDR1 is SGHRS and CDR2 is YFSETQ. CDR3 sequence reads: CASSSSRTYEQYF. The CDR3 region has the DNA TGCGCCAGCAGCTCTTCTAGGACCTACGAGCAGTACTTC.

Regarding this clonotype: No conserved phenylalanine or tryptophan is present at the end of the CDR3, so a read error is the likely explanation. The chain carries TRBV19 and TRBJ2-2; D is undetermined. With 3 bases removed from V and 4 bases from J, the gap between germline ends came to 9 bases. Germline V gene data show CDR1 as LNHDA and CDR2 as SQIVND (reference sequence). The CDR3 has 14 amino acids. The CDR3, as DNA: TGTGCCAGTAGTATCAGCCGGGCCACCGGGGAGCTGTTTTCT. Protein: CASSISRATGELFS.